The T cell receptor beta chain under discussion was sequenced for a study of blood T cell repertoires in COVID-19. Study background: Specimens from acute and convalescent COVID-19 originated in the United States, Italy and Spain. Nucleic acid was either cDNA or gDNA, and it came from T cells, B-cell-depleted T cells, or PBMCs.

In the source study's methods: Researchers report that nucleated cell counts were estimated from reference gene primer amplification. Sequencing was performed with immunoSEQ multiplex PCR; in TCRdb, only in-frame clones are kept and a portion is missing. The D gene and trimming were derived from the DNA, and the V and J assignments and clone size from that table. The table lists roughly 250,000 clones, roughly 81% of them singletons. Material for sequencing was peripheral blood. The sequence came from a man in his fifties with acute or convalescent COVID-19.

The CDR3 DNA is TGTGCCAGCTCGGACTTCACAGATACGCAGTATTTT. Encoded protein: CASSDFTDTQYF. V and J are TRBV24-1 and TRBJ2-3, with a tentative D call TRBD2 (5 bases). The germline V gene encodes CDR1 KGHDR and CDR2 SFDVKD. This CDR3 region has 12 residues. Trimming pared 11 bases from V and 2 bases from J, leaving 10 bases between.